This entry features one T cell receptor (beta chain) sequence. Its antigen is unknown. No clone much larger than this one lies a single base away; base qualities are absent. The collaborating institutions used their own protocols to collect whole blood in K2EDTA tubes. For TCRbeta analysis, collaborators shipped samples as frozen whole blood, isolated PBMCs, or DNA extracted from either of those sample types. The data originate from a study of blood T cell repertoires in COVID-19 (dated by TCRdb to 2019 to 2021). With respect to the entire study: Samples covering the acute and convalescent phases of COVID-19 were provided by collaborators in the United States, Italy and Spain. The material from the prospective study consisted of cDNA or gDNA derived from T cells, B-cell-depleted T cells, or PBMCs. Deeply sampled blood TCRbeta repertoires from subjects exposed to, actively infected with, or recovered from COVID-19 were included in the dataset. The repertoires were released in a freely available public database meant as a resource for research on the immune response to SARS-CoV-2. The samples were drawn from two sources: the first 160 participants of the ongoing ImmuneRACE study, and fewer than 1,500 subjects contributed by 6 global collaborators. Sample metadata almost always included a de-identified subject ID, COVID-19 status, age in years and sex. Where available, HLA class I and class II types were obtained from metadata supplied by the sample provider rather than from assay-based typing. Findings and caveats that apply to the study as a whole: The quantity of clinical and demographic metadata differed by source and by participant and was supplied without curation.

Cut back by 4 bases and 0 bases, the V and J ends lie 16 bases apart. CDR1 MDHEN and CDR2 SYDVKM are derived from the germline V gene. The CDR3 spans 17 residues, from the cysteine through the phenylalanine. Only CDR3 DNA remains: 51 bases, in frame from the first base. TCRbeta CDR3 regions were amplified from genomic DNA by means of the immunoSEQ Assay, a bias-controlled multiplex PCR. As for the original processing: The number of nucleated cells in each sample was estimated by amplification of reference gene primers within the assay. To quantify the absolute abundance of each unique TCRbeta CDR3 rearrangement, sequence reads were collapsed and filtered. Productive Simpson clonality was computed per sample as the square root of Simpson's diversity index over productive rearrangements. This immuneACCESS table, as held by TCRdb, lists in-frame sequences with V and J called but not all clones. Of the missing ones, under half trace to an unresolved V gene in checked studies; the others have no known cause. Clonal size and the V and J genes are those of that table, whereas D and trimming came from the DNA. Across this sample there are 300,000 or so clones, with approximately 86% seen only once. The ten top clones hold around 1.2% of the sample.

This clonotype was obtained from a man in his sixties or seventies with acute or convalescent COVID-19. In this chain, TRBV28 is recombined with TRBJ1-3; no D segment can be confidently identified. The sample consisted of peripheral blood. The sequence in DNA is TGTGCCAGCAGTTCCGTCGGCGGCGGAAGCTCTGGAAACACCATATATTTT. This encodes CASSSVGGGSSGNTIYF.